The rows below give T cell receptor beta chains drawn from one sample of a study of blood T cells in healthy people across ages. TCRdb re-called the 5' RACE reads through MiXCR, storing one row per CDR3 protein. The data hold more than 900,000 distinct CDR3 sequences, with around 27% observed a single time. The same specimen was also included in a second study, on T cells of mothers and their children.

The sequencing sample was made of blood. The receptors here all came from a girl aged 2-10 years in good health. Both conserved end residues are part of each CDR3. The D gene is left open where the match is weak. Size values are once, few and many counts, or a class for expanded clones, and some rows have none.

d_gene: TRBD1; j_gene: TRBJ1-3; abundance: -; v_gene: TRBV20-1; CDR3nt: TGCAGTGCTCTCAGGGGGGCAGTCTCTGGAAACACCATATATTTT; CDR3aa: CSALRGAVSGNTIYF
d_gene: -; j_gene: TRBJ2-7; abundance: few; v_gene: TRBV3-1; CDR3nt: TGTGCCAGCAGCCAATCAGTCTACGAGCAGTACTTC; CDR3aa: CASSQSVYEQYF
d_gene: -; j_gene: TRBJ2-7; abundance: few; v_gene: TRBV4-1; CDR3nt: TGCGCCAGCAGCCAAGTTCCAGGAGAAAGTTACGAGCAGTACTTC; CDR3aa: CASSQVPGESYEQYF
d_gene: -; j_gene: TRBJ2-1; abundance: few; v_gene: TRBV20-1; CDR3nt: TGCAGTGCTCCCAAGACTAGTGCCAATGAGCAGTTCTTC; CDR3aa: CSAPKTSANEQFF
d_gene: -; j_gene: TRBJ1-2; abundance: -; v_gene: TRBV5-1; CDR3nt: TGCGCCAGCAGCTTGGGCATGGACTATGGCTACACCTTC; CDR3aa: CASSLGMDYGYTF
d_gene: TRBD1; j_gene: TRBJ2-7; abundance: few; v_gene: TRBV4-3; CDR3nt: TGCGCCAGCAGCCAAGCTCCGGGACAGGGAGGGAACGAGCAGTACTTC; CDR3aa: CASSQAPGQGGNEQYF
d_gene: -; j_gene: TRBJ1-5; abundance: few; v_gene: TRBV6-1; CDR3nt: TGTGCCAGCTCCCCGCTAACTCAGCCCCAGCATTTT; CDR3aa: CASSPLTQPQHF
d_gene: TRBD2; j_gene: TRBJ2-7; abundance: few; v_gene: TRBV12-3/TRBV12-4; CDR3nt: TGTGCCAGCAGTTTATGGCTAGCGGGGGACTACGAGCAGTACTTC; CDR3aa: CASSLWLAGDYEQYF
d_gene: TRBD1; j_gene: TRBJ2-5; abundance: -; v_gene: TRBV20-1; CDR3nt: TGCAGTGCTGACCCTCAGGGGGCGAAGGAGACCCAGTACTTC; CDR3aa: CSADPQGAKETQYF
d_gene: -; j_gene: TRBJ2-4; abundance: -; v_gene: TRBV4-3; CDR3nt: TGCGCCAGCAGCCAAGATCGGCAGGAGCAAAACATTCAGTACTTC; CDR3aa: CASSQDRQEQNIQYF
d_gene: TRBD1; j_gene: TRBJ1-3; abundance: few; v_gene: TRBV7-8; CDR3nt: TGTGCCAGCAGCAAAGAGGGACAGCCAGGAAACACCATATATTTT; CDR3aa: CASSKEGQPGNTIYF
d_gene: TRBD1; j_gene: TRBJ2-1; abundance: few; v_gene: TRBV27; CDR3nt: TGTGCCAGCAGTTTATCTAGGGGGCATTACAATGAGCAGTTCTTC; CDR3aa: CASSLSRGHYNEQFF
d_gene: -; j_gene: TRBJ1-1; abundance: -; v_gene: TRBV6-2/TRBV6-3; CDR3nt: TGTGCCAGCATGGAAACCGCGGGCACTGAAGCTTTCTTT; CDR3aa: CASMETAGTEAFF
d_gene: -; j_gene: TRBJ2-1; abundance: few; v_gene: TRBV18; CDR3nt: TGTGCCAGCTCACCAGAGGGGTTTTCGACCGCGCCCCAGTTCTTC; CDR3aa: CASSPEGFSTAPQFF
d_gene: TRBD2; j_gene: TRBJ2-5; abundance: -; v_gene: TRBV20-1; CDR3nt: TGCAGTGCTAGTGGCGCGGGAGTGACCCAGTACTTC; CDR3aa: CSASGAGVTQYF
d_gene: TRBD2; j_gene: TRBJ2-5; abundance: -; v_gene: TRBV7-2; CDR3nt: TGTGCCAGCAGCCCCACCGCTAGCGGGATGGCGGAGACCCAGTACTTC; CDR3aa: CASSPTASGMAETQYF
d_gene: TRBD2; j_gene: TRBJ2-7; abundance: few; v_gene: TRBV29-1; CDR3nt: TGCAGCGTTACAGGAGGAAGCGGGAGGGCCTCCTACGAGCAGTACTTC; CDR3aa: CSVTGGSGRASYEQYF
d_gene: TRBD1; j_gene: TRBJ2-7; abundance: -; v_gene: TRBV29-1; CDR3nt: TGCAGCGTTGGCCGGGACAGGGGCAATTACGAGCAGTACTTC; CDR3aa: CSVGRDRGNYEQYF
d_gene: -; j_gene: TRBJ2-1; abundance: -; v_gene: TRBV27; CDR3nt: TGTGCCAGCAGTCTCCCCGGACAGCGCAATGAGCAGTTCTTC; CDR3aa: CASSLPGQRNEQFF
d_gene: TRBD2; j_gene: TRBJ2-1; abundance: once; v_gene: TRBV12-3/TRBV12-4; CDR3nt: TGTGCCAGCAGTCGACTAGCGGGAGTAGATTATGACAATGAGCAGTTCTTC; CDR3aa: CASSRLAGVDYDNEQFF
d_gene: TRBD1; j_gene: TRBJ2-7; abundance: -; v_gene: TRBV6-5; CDR3nt: TGTGCCAGCAGTGACCCGGGACAGGCCTCCTTTGACTTC; CDR3aa: CASSDPGQASFDF
d_gene: TRBD1; j_gene: TRBJ2-7; abundance: -; v_gene: TRBV27; CDR3nt: TGTGCCAGCGGCGCTTGGGACAGCCCCTACGAGCAGTACTTC; CDR3aa: CASGAWDSPYEQYF
d_gene: -; j_gene: TRBJ2-1; abundance: few; v_gene: TRBV20-1; CDR3nt: TGCAGTGCTAGAATGCCGGGGGAGCAGTTCTTC; CDR3aa: CSARMPGEQFF
d_gene: TRBD1; j_gene: TRBJ2-5; abundance: -; v_gene: TRBV11-2; CDR3nt: TGTGCCAGCAGCTTAACTGGACAGGGGACCCAAGAGACCCAGTACTTC; CDR3aa: CASSLTGQGTQETQYF
d_gene: TRBD2; j_gene: TRBJ2-7; abundance: -; v_gene: TRBV9; CDR3nt: TGTGCCAGCAGCCCTTGGACTAGCGGAGGCTACGAGCAGTACTTC; CDR3aa: CASSPWTSGGYEQYF
d_gene: -; j_gene: TRBJ2-7; abundance: few; v_gene: TRBV29-1; CDR3nt: TGCAGCGTATCCCAGGGGATAGGTGGCTACGAGCAGTACTTC; CDR3aa: CSVSQGIGGYEQYF
d_gene: -; j_gene: TRBJ2-6; abundance: -; v_gene: TRBV13; CDR3nt: TGTGCCAGCAGCCCCCCCGGCTCTGGGGCCAACGTCCTGACTTTC; CDR3aa: CASSPPGSGANVLTF
d_gene: -; j_gene: TRBJ1-1; abundance: -; v_gene: TRBV12-3/TRBV12-4; CDR3nt: TGTGCCAGCAGTCCCCCCAGCAGGTCCACTGAAGCTTTCTTT; CDR3aa: CASSPPSRSTEAFF
d_gene: -; j_gene: TRBJ2-7; abundance: many; v_gene: TRBV5-1; CDR3nt: TGCGCCAGCAGGCGAACCGGGGGCTACGAGCAGTACTTC; CDR3aa: CASRRTGGYEQYF
d_gene: -; j_gene: TRBJ1-1; abundance: -; v_gene: TRBV9; CDR3nt: TGTGCCAGCAGCGCGGAGAAGAGACAGAAAAACCCTGAAGCTTTCTTT; CDR3aa: CASSAEKRQKNPEAFF
d_gene: -; j_gene: TRBJ2-3; abundance: -; v_gene: TRBV24-1; CDR3nt: TGTGCCACCAGTGATCTGCGAGCTGACACGCAGTATTTT; CDR3aa: CATSDLRADTQYF
d_gene: -; j_gene: TRBJ1-5; abundance: -; v_gene: TRBV20-1; CDR3nt: TGCAGTGCTAGTATCCAGGGGCAGCCTGAAATTGCCCAGCATTTT; CDR3aa: CSASIQGQPEIAQHF
d_gene: -; j_gene: TRBJ1-4; abundance: -; v_gene: TRBV3-1; CDR3nt: TGTGCCAGCAGCCAAGATTGGATGGCAGGGCGTAATGAAAAACTGTTTTTT; CDR3aa: CASSQDWMAGRNEKLFF
d_gene: -; j_gene: TRBJ1-1; abundance: -; v_gene: TRBV2; CDR3nt: TGTGCCAGCAGTGATGGTGGCGGTGAAGCTTTCTTT; CDR3aa: CASSDGGGEAFF
d_gene: TRBD1; j_gene: TRBJ1-5; abundance: once; v_gene: TRBV12-3/TRBV12-4; CDR3nt: TGTGCCAGCAGAGTGACAGGGGCGGGCAATCAGCCCCAGCATTTT; CDR3aa: CASRVTGAGNQPQHF
d_gene: -; j_gene: TRBJ2-7; abundance: few; v_gene: TRBV7-2; CDR3nt: TGTGCCAGCAGCTTAGGAGCGGAGTCCTTCGAGCAGTACTTC; CDR3aa: CASSLGAESFEQYF
d_gene: -; j_gene: TRBJ1-2; abundance: -; v_gene: TRBV6-1; CDR3nt: TGTGCCAGCAGTGAAGGCGGGGACTACGATGGCTACACCTTC; CDR3aa: CASSEGGDYDGYTF
d_gene: TRBD1; j_gene: TRBJ2-5; abundance: many; v_gene: TRBV20-1; CDR3nt: TGCAGTGCTAGCCTAGACAGGGCCCAAGAGACCCAGTACTTC; CDR3aa: CSASLDRAQETQYF
d_gene: -; j_gene: TRBJ2-7; abundance: -; v_gene: TRBV27; CDR3nt: TGTGCCAGCAGTTTAGGGGAAGGGCAGTACTTC; CDR3aa: CASSLGEGQYF
d_gene: -; j_gene: TRBJ2-3; abundance: few; v_gene: TRBV20-1; CDR3nt: TGCAGTGCTAGAGATCCCCCGTTTACAGATACGCAGTATTTT; CDR3aa: CSARDPPFTDTQYF
d_gene: TRBD2; j_gene: TRBJ2-5; abundance: -; v_gene: TRBV29-1; CDR3nt: TGCAGCGAGACTAGCGGGGGACAAGAGACCCAGTACTTC; CDR3aa: CSETSGGQETQYF
d_gene: TRBD1; j_gene: TRBJ2-4; abundance: many; v_gene: TRBV20-1; CDR3nt: TGCAGTGCTAACAGGGGCGTGGAGAACATTCAGTACTTC; CDR3aa: CSANRGVENIQYF
d_gene: TRBD2; j_gene: TRBJ2-3; abundance: -; v_gene: TRBV2; CDR3nt: TGTGCCAGCAGCAGACTAGCGGGGGGGGCTAGCACAGATACGCAGTATTTT; CDR3aa: CASSRLAGGASTDTQYF
d_gene: -; j_gene: TRBJ1-1; abundance: -; v_gene: TRBV7-9; CDR3nt: TGTGCCAGCAGCGAAAAAGGGGCCGTTGAAGCTTTCTTT; CDR3aa: CASSEKGAVEAFF
d_gene: -; j_gene: TRBJ2-2; abundance: -; v_gene: TRBV29-1; CDR3nt: TGCAGCGCAGAAGGAGAGGACACCGGGGAGCTGTTCTTT; CDR3aa: CSAEGEDTGELFF
d_gene: -; j_gene: TRBJ2-5; abundance: -; v_gene: TRBV15; CDR3nt: TGTGCCACCAGCAGAGGGTCATCCCAAGAGACCCAGTACTTC; CDR3aa: CATSRGSSQETQYF
d_gene: TRBD1; j_gene: TRBJ2-1; abundance: -; v_gene: TRBV20-1; CDR3nt: TGCAGTGCTAACCGGGACAGGATTTACAATGAGCAGTTCTTC; CDR3aa: CSANRDRIYNEQFF
d_gene: -; j_gene: TRBJ2-3; abundance: once; v_gene: TRBV9; CDR3nt: TGTGCCAGCAGCCCTAGACTAGGGACCACAGATACGCAGTATTTT; CDR3aa: CASSPRLGTTDTQYF
d_gene: -; j_gene: TRBJ2-1; abundance: few; v_gene: TRBV7-2; CDR3nt: TGTGCCAGCAGCCTCGGGACGTTCTACAATGAGCAGTTCTTC; CDR3aa: CASSLGTFYNEQFF
d_gene: -; j_gene: TRBJ2-4; abundance: few; v_gene: TRBV20-1; CDR3nt: TGCAGTGCTAGAGAAGAGGGGACCAATCTAGCCAAAAACATTCAGTACTTC; CDR3aa: CSAREEGTNLAKNIQYF
d_gene: -; j_gene: TRBJ2-7; abundance: many; v_gene: TRBV28; CDR3nt: TGTGCCAGCAGTGAGGGCAACGAGCAGTACTTC; CDR3aa: CASSEGNEQYF
d_gene: -; j_gene: TRBJ1-1; abundance: -; v_gene: TRBV20-1; CDR3nt: TGCAGTGCTGGTCTAGGGGAGGGAGGCACTGAAGCTTTCTTT; CDR3aa: CSAGLGEGGTEAFF
d_gene: -; j_gene: TRBJ1-2; abundance: many; v_gene: TRBV15; CDR3nt: TGTGCCACCAGCAGTAGAGGTGAGCCCAACTATGGCTACACCTTC; CDR3aa: CATSSRGEPNYGYTF
d_gene: -; j_gene: TRBJ1-6; abundance: -; v_gene: TRBV4-1; CDR3nt: TGCGCCAGCAGCCAAGAGTTCAGGGGAGATAATTCACCCCTCCACTTT; CDR3aa: CASSQEFRGDNSPLHF
d_gene: -; j_gene: TRBJ2-5; abundance: few; v_gene: TRBV5-1; CDR3nt: TGCGCCAGCAGCTTCTTGGTACTGGAGACCCAGTACTTC; CDR3aa: CASSFLVLETQYF
d_gene: -; j_gene: TRBJ1-2; abundance: -; v_gene: TRBV29-1; CDR3nt: TGCAGCGGCGAGGATTCCTCTAGCTATGGCTACACCTTC; CDR3aa: CSGEDSSSYGYTF
d_gene: -; j_gene: TRBJ2-2; abundance: -; v_gene: TRBV27; CDR3nt: TGTGCCAGCAGTTTATCGTCTATACAGCTCACCGGGGAGCTGTTTTTT; CDR3aa: CASSLSSIQLTGELFF